The present T cell receptor (beta chain) was sequenced within a study of identical twins. Germline V lookup: CDR1 SGHAT, CDR2 FQNNGV. V lost 4 bases to trimming and J lost 2 bases; unmatched junction nucleotides: 6. This CDR3 is built from 15 residues. Notes on the study in general: Cross-sectional statistics underpinned the conclusions; the same donors were not followed. While abundant cord blood beta clonotypes carried fewer insertions, memory repertoires showed no such pattern. Invariant MAIT and iNKT cells may have partly biased zero-insertion analyses.

As to this clonotype: Its antigen is unknown.

With template switching, a universal primer site was added, and the cDNA carried unique molecular identifiers. Via MiXCR, TCRdb re-called the 5' RACE reads, giving one row per CDR3 protein. Of 250,000 or so distinct CDR3 sequences in the sample, about 8.3% were seen once. These data also formed part of another study, on yellow fever vaccine responses in identical twins.

The TCR was taken from a woman aged 18 to 35 in good health. Source material: CD8+ T cells sorted from blood. The chain links TRBV11-2 to TRBJ2-7; 9 nucleotides match TRBD2. DNA for the CDR3: TGTGCCAGCAGCTCAGGACTAGCGCGTACCTACGAGCAGTACTTC. Translated, it gives CASSSGLARTYEQYF.